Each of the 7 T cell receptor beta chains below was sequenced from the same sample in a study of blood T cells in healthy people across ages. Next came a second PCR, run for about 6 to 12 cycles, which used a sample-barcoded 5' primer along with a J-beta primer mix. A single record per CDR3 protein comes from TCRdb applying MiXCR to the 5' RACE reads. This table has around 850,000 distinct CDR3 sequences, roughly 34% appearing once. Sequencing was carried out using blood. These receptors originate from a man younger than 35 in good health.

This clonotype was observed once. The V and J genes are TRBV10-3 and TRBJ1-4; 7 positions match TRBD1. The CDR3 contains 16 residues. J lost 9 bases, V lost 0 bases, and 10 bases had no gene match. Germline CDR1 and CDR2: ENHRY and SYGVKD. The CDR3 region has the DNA TGTGCCATCAGTGAGTCGATTAGGGGGACAGAGAAAAAACTGTTTTTT. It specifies CAISESIRGTEKKLFF.

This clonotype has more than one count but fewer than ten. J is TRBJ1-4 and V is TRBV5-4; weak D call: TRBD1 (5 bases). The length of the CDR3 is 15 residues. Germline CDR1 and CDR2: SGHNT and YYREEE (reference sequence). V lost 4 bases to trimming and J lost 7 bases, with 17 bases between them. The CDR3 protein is CASSLRPGPTEKLFF. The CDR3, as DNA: TGTGCCAGCAGCCTCCGGCCGGGACCCACTGAAAAACTGTTTTTT.

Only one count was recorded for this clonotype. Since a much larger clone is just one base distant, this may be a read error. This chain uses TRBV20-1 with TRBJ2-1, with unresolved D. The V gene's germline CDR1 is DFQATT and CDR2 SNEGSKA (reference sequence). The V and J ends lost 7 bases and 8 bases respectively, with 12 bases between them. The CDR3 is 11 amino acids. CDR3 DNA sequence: TGCAGTGTCAAGGTTAGAGATGAGCAGTTCTTC. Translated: CSVKVRDEQFF.

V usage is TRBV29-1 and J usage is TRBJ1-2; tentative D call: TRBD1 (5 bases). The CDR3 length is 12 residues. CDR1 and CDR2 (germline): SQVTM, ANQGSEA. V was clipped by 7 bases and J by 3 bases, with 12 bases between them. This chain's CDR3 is CSAETDYYGYTF. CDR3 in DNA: TGCAGCGCCGAGACAGACTACTATGGCTACACCTTC.

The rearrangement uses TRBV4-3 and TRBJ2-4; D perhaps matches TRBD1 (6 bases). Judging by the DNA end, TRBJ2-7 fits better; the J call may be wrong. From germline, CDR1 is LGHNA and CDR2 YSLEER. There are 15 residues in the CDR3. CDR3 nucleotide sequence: TGCGCCAGCAGCCAAGATTATATGGACAGCTACGAGCAGTACTTC. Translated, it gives CASSQDYMDSYEQYF.

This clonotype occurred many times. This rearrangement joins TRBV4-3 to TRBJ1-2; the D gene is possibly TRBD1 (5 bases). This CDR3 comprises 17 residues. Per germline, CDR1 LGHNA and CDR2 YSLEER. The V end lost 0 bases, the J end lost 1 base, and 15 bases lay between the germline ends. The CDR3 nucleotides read TGCGCCAGCAGCCAAGAAATACAGGCACATTTTAACTATGGCTACACCTTC. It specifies CASSQEIQAHFNYGYTF.

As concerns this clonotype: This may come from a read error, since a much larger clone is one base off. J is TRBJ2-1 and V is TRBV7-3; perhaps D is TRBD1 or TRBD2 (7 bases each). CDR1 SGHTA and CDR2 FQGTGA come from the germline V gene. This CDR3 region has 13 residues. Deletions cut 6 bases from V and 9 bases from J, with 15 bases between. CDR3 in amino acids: CASSADREGEQFF. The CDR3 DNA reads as TGTGCCAGCAGTGCCGACAGGGAGGGTGAGCAGTTCTTC.